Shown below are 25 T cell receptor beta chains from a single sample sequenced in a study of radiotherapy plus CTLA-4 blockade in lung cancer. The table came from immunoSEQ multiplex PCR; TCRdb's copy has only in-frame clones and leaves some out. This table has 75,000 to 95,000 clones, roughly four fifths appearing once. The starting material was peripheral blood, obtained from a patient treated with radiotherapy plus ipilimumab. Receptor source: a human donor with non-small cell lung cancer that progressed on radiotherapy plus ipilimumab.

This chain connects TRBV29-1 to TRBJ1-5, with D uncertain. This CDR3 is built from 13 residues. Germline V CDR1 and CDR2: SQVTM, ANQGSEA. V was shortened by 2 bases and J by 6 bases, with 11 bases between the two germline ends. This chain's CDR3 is CSVESGPGQPQHF. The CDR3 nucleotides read TGCAGCGTTGAATCCGGGCCGGGTCAGCCCCAGCATTTT.

CDR3 residues: CASSSMDQTGELFF. In DNA form, the CDR3 reads TGTGCCAGCAGTTCCATGGACCAAACCGGGGAGCTGTTTTTT. The chain is built from TRBV6-5 and TRBJ2-2; no reliable D call. Trimming shortened V by 4 bases and J by 5 bases, and 11 bases separated the two germline ends. This CDR3 contains 14 residues. Germline CDR1 MNHEY, CDR2 SVGAGI.

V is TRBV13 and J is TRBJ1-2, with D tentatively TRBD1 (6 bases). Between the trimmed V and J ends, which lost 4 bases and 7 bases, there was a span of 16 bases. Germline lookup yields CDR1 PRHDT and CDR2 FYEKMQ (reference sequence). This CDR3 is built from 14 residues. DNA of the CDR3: TGTGCCAGCAGCTCTTACAGGGAATTGAGTGGCTACACCTTC. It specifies CASSSYRELSGYTF. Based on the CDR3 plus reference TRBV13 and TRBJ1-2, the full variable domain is AAGVIQSPRHLIKEKRETATLKCYPIPRHDTVYWYQQGPGQDPQFLISFYEKMQSDKGSIPDRFSAQQFSDYHSELNMSSLELGDSALYFCASSSYRELSGYTFGSGTRLTVV.

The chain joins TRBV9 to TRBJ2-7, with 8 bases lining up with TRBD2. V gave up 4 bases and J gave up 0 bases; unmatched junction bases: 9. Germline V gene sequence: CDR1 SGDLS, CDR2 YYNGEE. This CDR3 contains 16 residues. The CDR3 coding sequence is TGTGCCAGCAGCCTGGGGGCGGGAGGCTTCTCCTACGAGCAGTACTTC. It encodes CASSLGAGGFSYEQYF.

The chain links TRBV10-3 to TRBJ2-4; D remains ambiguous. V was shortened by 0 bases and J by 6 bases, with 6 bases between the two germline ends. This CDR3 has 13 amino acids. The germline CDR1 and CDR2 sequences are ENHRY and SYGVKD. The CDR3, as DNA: TGTGCCATCAGTGAGTCCCCCTTAAACATTCAGTACTTC. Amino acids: CAISESPLNIQYF.

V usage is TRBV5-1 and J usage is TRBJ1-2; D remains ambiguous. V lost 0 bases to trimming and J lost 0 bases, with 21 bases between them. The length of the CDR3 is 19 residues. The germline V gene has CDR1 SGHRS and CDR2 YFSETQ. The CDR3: CASSLGSSHRAPSNYGYTF. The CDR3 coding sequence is TGCGCCAGCAGCTTGGGTTCTTCCCACAGAGCACCTTCTAACTATGGCTACACCTTC.

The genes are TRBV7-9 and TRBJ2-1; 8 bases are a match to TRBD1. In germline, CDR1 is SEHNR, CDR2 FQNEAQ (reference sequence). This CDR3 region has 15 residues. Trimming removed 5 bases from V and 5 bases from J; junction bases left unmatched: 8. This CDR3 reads CASSPRTGSNNEQFF. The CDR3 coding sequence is TGTGCCAGCAGCCCCCGGACAGGGTCTAACAATGAGCAGTTCTTC.

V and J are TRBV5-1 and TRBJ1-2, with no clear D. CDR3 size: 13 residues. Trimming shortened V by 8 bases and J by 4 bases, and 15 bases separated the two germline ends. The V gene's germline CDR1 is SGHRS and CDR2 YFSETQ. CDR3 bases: TGCGCCAGTAGACAAGAAGGGAGCTATGGCTACACCTTC. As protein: CASRQEGSYGYTF.

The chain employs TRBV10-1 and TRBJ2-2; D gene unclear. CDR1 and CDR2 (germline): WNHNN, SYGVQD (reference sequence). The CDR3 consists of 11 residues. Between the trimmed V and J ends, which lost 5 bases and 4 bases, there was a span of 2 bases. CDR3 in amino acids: CASSRTGELFF. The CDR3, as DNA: TGCGCCAGCAGTCGCACCGGGGAGCTGTTTTTT.

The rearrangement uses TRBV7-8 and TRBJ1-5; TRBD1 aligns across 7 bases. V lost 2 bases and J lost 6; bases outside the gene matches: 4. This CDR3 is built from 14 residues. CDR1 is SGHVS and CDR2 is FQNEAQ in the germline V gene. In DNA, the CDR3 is TGTGCCAGCAGCTTAAAGACAGGGATTCAGCCCCAGCATTTT. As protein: CASSLKTGIQPQHF.

CDR3 DNA: TGTGCCTGGAGTGTATTATCCCCCCAAGAGACCCAGTACTTC. This codes for CAWSVLSPQETQYF. The chain combines TRBV30 with TRBJ2-5; D gene ambiguous. The germline V gene has CDR1 GTSNPN and CDR2 SVGIG (reference sequence). V was cut by 0 bases and J by 1 base, with 9 bases left in between. The length of the CDR3 is 14 residues.

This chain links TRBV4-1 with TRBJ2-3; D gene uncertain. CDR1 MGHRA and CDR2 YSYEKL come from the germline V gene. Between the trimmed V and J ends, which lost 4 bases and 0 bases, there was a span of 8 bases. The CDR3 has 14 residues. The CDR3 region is CASSPEISTDTQYF. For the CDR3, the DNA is TGCGCCAGCAGCCCAGAGATTAGCACAGATACGCAGTATTTT.

DNA for the CDR3: TGTGCCAGCAGCTTAGGTGGGGGAACTGAAGCTTTCTTT. This codes for CASSLGGGTEAFF. The gene calls are TRBV7-9 and TRBJ1-1; possible D gene TRBD1, 5 bases. Germline V lookup: CDR1 SEHNR, CDR2 FQNEAQ (reference sequence). There are 13 residues in the CDR3. Between the trimmed V and J ends, which lost 1 base and 5 bases, there was a span of 8 bases.

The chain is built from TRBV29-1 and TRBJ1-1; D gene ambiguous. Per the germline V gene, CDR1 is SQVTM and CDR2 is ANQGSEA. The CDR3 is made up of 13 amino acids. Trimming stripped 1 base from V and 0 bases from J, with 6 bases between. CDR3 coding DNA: TGCAGCGTTGAAGTAGGCCTGAACACTGAAGCTTTCTTT. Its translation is CSVEVGLNTEAFF.

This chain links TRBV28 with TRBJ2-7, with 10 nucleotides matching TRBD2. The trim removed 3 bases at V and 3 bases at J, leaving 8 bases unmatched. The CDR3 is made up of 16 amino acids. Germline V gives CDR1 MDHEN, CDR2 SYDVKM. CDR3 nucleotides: TGTGCCAGCAGTTTGCCCCAACTAGCGGGAAGCTACGAGCAGTACTTC. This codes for CASSLPQLAGSYEQYF.

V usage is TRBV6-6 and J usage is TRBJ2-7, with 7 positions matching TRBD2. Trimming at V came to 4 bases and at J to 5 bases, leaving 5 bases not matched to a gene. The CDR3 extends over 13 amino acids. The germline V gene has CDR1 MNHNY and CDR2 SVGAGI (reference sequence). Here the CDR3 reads CASSFQAGNEQYV. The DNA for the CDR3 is TGTGCCAGCAGTTTCCAAGCGGGAAACGAGCAGTACGTC.

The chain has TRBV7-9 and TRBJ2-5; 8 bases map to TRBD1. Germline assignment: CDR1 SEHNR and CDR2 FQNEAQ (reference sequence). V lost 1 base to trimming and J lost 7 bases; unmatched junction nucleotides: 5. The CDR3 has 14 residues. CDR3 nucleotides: TGTGCCAGCAGCTTAGGACAGGGGTTGGGGACCCAGTACTTC. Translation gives CASSLGQGLGTQYF.

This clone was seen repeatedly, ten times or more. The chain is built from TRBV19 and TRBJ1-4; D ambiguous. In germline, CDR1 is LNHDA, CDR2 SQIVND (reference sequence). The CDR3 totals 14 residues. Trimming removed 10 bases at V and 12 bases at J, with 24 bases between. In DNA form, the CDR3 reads TGTGCCACCTTACGCACGGGTCTCCCTATGGAACTGTTTTTT. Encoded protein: CATLRTGLPMELFF. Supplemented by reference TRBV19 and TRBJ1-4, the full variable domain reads DGGITQSPKYLFRKEGQNVTLSCEQNLNHDAMYWYRQDPGQGLRLIYYSQIVNDFQKGDIAEGYSVSREKKESFPLTVTSAQKNPTAFYLCATLRTGLPMELFFGSGTQLSVL.

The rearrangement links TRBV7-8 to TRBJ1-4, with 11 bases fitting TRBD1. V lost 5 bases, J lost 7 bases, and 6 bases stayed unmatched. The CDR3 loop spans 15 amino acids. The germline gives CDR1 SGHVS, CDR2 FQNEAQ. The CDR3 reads CASSRGQGAREKLFF. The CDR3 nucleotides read TGTGCCAGCAGCCGAGGACAGGGGGCGCGTGAAAAACTGTTTTTT.

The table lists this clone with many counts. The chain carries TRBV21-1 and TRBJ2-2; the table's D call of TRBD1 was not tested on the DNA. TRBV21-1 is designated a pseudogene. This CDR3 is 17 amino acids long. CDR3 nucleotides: TGTGCCAGCAGCAAAGAAAGACAGGGGGATCACACCGGGGAGCTGTTTTTT. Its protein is CASSKERQGDHTGELFF.

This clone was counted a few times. This chain's CDR3 is CASSPISGKGPNEQFF. The CDR3 coding sequence is TGTGCCAGCAGCCCTATTAGCGGGAAGGGCCCCAATGAGCAGTTCTTC. This chain uses TRBV11-2 with TRBJ2-1; 8 bases fit TRBD2. CDR1 is SGHAT and CDR2 is FQNNGV in the germline V gene. The ends lost 5 bases at V and 6 bases at J; junction bases unmatched: 12. This CDR3 has 16 amino acids.

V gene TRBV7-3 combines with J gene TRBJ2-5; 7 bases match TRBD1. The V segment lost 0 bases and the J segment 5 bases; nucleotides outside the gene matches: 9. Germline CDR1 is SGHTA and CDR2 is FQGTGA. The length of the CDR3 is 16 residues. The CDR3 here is CASSLTGQAAWETQYF. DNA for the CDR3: TGTGCCAGCAGCTTAACAGGACAGGCCGCGTGGGAGACCCAGTACTTC.

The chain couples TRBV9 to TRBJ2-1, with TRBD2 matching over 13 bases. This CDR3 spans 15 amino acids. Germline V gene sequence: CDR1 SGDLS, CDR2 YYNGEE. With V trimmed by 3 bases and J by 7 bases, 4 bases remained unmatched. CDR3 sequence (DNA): TGTGCCAGCAGCGCCCGGACTAGCGGGAGAAATGAGCAGTTCTTC. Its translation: CASSARTSGRNEQFF.

The CDR3 DNA reads as TGTGCCAGCAGCCTCGGTGGGGGAATCCAAGAGACCCAGTACTTC. Translated: CASSLGGGIQETQYF. The chain uses TRBV7-9 and TRBJ2-5; D could derive from TRBD1 or TRBD2 (5 bases each). The CDR3 loop spans 15 amino acids. Germline assignment: CDR1 SEHNR and CDR2 FQNEAQ (reference sequence). Trimming shortened V by 5 bases and J by 1 base, and 14 bases separated the two germline ends.

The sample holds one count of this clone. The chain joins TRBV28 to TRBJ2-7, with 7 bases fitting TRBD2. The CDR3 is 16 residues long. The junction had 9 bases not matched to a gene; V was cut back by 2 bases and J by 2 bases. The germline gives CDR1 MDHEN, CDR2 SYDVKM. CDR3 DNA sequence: TGTGCCAGCAGTTTAGTAATGGGACTAAAAACCTACGAGCAGTACGTC. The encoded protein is CASSLVMGLKTYEQYV.